The clone carrying this TCR beta chain was observed a few times. Its target is not known. Findings of the study overall: Greatest tumor Treg TCR overlap was with tumor naive CD4+ cells.

Via MiXCR, TCRdb re-called the 5' RACE reads, giving one row per CDR3 protein. The table has about 55,000 distinct CDR3 sequences, around 21% seen once. The sorted Tregs were CD4+CD25+CD127-/low cells. The CDR3 is 13 residues long. Germline CDR1 DFQATT, CDR2 SNEGSKA (reference sequence). Deletions cut 1 base from V and 7 bases from J, with 14 bases between. The sample taken for sequencing was tumor-infiltrating Tregs sorted from the breast tumor. The sequence derives from a female donor with breast cancer. The V call is TRBV20-1, the J call TRBJ2-7, with D possibly matching TRBD2 (5 bases). The CDR3 DNA is TGCAGTGCTAGAGTAAGAGGGTCGTTTGAGCAGTACTTC. Its protein is CSARVRGSFEQYF.